The present T cell receptor (beta chain) was sequenced within a study of Ad26.COV2.S vaccination and SARS-CoV-2 variants. The overall study: Once, or twice with 56 days between doses, Ad26.COV2.S was given intramuscularly.

This CDR3 region has 14 residues. In germline, CDR1 is MDHEN, CDR2 SYDVKM. Data came from immunoSEQ multiplex PCR; TCRdb stores just in-frame clones and leaves some out. In the table there are some 290,000 clones, about 85% of which are singletons. Noted treatment: around 19 received Ad26.COV2.S at low or high dose, single or two shots; about 5 received placebo; per-sample allocation not given. Repertoires come from day 63 after the first vaccine or placebo injection. A word on this clone: Antigen: not known. Germline is not matched at one junction end, which may reflect a read error.

Broader study findings: Vaccinated and placebo-treated recipients had similar non-spike TCR breadth. Ad26.COV2.S recipients had broader spike-specific TCRs (P = 0.0014).

Here the sequenced sample was peripheral blood, taken in a trial of Ad26.COV2.S vaccine versus placebo. The rearrangement links TRBV28 to TRBJ2-3; D perhaps matches TRBD1 (5 bases). This receptor was obtained from a person aged 18-65 years who received the Ad26.COV2.S COVID-19 vaccine or a placebo. CDR3 sequence: CASSLGQGTDTQYF. The CDR3 bases are TGTGCCAGCAGTTTAGGGCAGGGCACGGATACGCAGTATTTT.